This TCR beta chain was recorded in a study of T-cell memory formation after mild COVID-19. From germline, CDR1 is MGHRA and CDR2 YSYEKL. CDR3 length: 19 residues. The V gene lost 3 bases and the J gene lost 0 bases, with 21 bases spanning the gap. This clonotype was observed a handful of times. What it binds is not known. Overall study results and limits: Pre-infection memory contained some responding clones, which suggested that cross-reactive memory had joined. CD4+ contracting clones were found mainly in CM and EM, and CD8+ ones in EMRA.

TCRdb reprocessed the 5' RACE reads via MiXCR and lists one record per CDR3 protein. The profile shows about 350,000 distinct CDR3 sequences, approximately 15% of them singletons. This chain connects TRBV4-1 to TRBJ2-1; possibly TRBD2 for D (7 bases). The source material was PBMCs or a T cell subset sorted from them (not recorded which). The TCR originated in a man between 18 and 35 years old who had mild COVID-19 (a few samples of this study predate the infection). Cell type and time point are not known. The CDR3 DNA reads as TGCGCCAGCAGCCACCGAGGGGGGGCCACTCACCTCTCCTACAATGAGCAGTTCTTC. This sequence encodes CASSHRGGATHLSYNEQFF.